Presented here are 27 T cell receptor beta chains from one specimen sequenced in a study of vaccination and CD4 T cells after COVID-19. The antigens these receptors bind are not known. Sample time point: late sampling 161 to 241 days after vaccination in a few convalescent patients. Specified treatment: 10-day PBMC culture with coronavirus spike peptide pools or control peptides (ViraFEST assay). The Oncomine TCR Beta short-read assay generated sequence data from the DNA of cultured CD4+ T cells. TCRdb reprocessed the PCR reads via MiXCR and lists one record per CDR3 protein. The table includes 25,000 to 30,000 distinct CDR3 sequences, 40% to 45% detected once. Sequencing used CD4+ T cells from blood, cultured in vitro, obtained about 7 months after SARS-CoV-2 vaccination. These receptors originate from a human donor who had recovered from COVID-19.

The rearrangement uses TRBV19 and TRBJ1-5; D is unclear. The CDR3 totals 17 residues. The germline gives CDR1 LNHDA, CDR2 SQIVND (reference sequence). The V end was cut by 4 bases, the J end by 4 bases, with 20 bases between. CDR3 bases: TGTGCCAGTAGTACTCCCCGCGGGTTCCTCGGGAATCAGCCCCAGCATTTT. It codes for CASSTPRGFLGNQPQHF.

This clonotype was counted a few times. J is TRBJ2-7 and V is TRBV28, with D uncertain. Deletions cut 8 bases from V and 7 bases from J, with 24 bases between. This CDR3 has 15 residues. Germline values: CDR1 MDHEN, CDR2 SYDVKM. The CDR3 region is CASRNTPELSTEQYF. CDR3 bases: TGTGCCAGCCGGAATACCCCCGAGTTGTCTACAGAGCAGTACTTC.

J is TRBJ2-7 and V is TRBV6-5, with 7 bases lining up with TRBD1. The trim removed 4 bases at V and 1 base at J, leaving 10 bases unmatched. Germline values: CDR1 MNHEY, CDR2 SVGAGI. The CDR3 contains 16 residues. The CDR3 here is CASSSVDREFSYEQYF. The CDR3 DNA follows: TGTGCCAGCAGTTCGGTCGACAGGGAGTTTTCCTACGAGCAGTACTTC.

V usage is TRBV20-1 and J usage is TRBJ2-5; D tentatively fits TRBD1 or TRBD2 (5 bases each). Trimming cost V 5 bases and J 1 base, with 20 bases left between them. The germline CDR1 and CDR2 sequences are DFQATT and SNEGSKA (reference sequence). The CDR3 contains 16 residues. In nucleotides, the CDR3 is TGCAGTGCTTCCTCGGCCAGGGAGACTTTCCAAGAGACCCAGTACTTC. Amino acid sequence: CSASSARETFQETQYF.

The chain recombines TRBV19 with TRBJ1-2, with TRBD1 as a possible D gene (6 bases). From germline, CDR1 is LNHDA and CDR2 SQIVND (reference sequence). V was cut by 6 bases and J by 5 bases, with 7 bases left in between. The CDR3 has 11 amino acids. The CDR3 coding sequence is TGTGCCAGTAGAGGACAGTATGGCTACACCTTC. Amino acids: CASRGQYGYTF.

This chain joins TRBV18 and TRBJ1-6; no definite D call. V shed 1 base and J shed 11 bases, with 6 bases lying between them. CDR3 size: 12 residues. Germline V gene sequence: CDR1 KGHSH, CDR2 LQKENI. The CDR3 DNA is TGTGCCAGCTCACCACAGGCGGCACCCCTCCACTTT. Protein product: CASSPQAAPLHF.

This rearrangement joins TRBV6-1 to TRBJ1-5; 8 bases agree with TRBD1. The V gene's germline CDR1 is MNHNS and CDR2 SASEGT. With V trimmed by 6 bases and J by 6 bases, 7 bases remained unmatched. This CDR3 comprises 14 residues. CDR3 sequence (DNA): TGTGCCAGCAGGATGGACAGGGTGGGTCAGCCCCAGCATTTT. Amino acids: CASRMDRVGQPQHF.

V usage is TRBV7-2 and J usage is TRBJ1-6, with no clear D. Germline V CDR1 and CDR2: SGHTA, FQGNSA. This CDR3 has 13 residues. Trimming stripped 1 base from V and 8 bases from J, with 6 bases between. The CDR3 is CASSLGADSPLHF. CDR3 bases: TGTGCCAGCAGCTTAGGGGCGGATTCACCCCTCCACTTT. Looking up the rest from reference TRBV7-2 and TRBJ1-6 gives the full variable domain: GAGVSQSPSNKVTEKGKDVELRCDPISGHTALYWYRQSLGQGLEFLIYFQGNSAPDKSGLPSDRFSAERTGGSVSTLTIQRTQQEDSAVYLCASSLGADSPLHFGNGTRLTVT.

The rearrangement uses TRBV7-9 and TRBJ2-2, with D unclear. V lost 5 bases, J lost 7 bases, and 8 bases lay in between. The length of the CDR3 is 12 residues. The germline V gene has CDR1 SEHNR and CDR2 FQNEAQ (reference sequence). CDR3 in DNA: TGTGCCAGCAGCCCCCACAACGGGGAGCTGTTTTTT. Translating it yields CASSPHNGELFF.

This clonotype appeared a few times. The chain combines TRBV28 with TRBJ1-2, with a weak D call TRBD1 (6 bases). There are 10 residues in the CDR3. With 8 bases removed from V and 7 bases from J, the gap between germline ends came to 8 bases. Germline CDR1 and CDR2: MDHEN and SYDVKM. CDR3 in DNA: TGTGCCAGCTCAGGGGTTGGCTACACCTTC. This gives the protein CASSGVGYTF.

This clonotype was counted only a few times. The genes are TRBV20-1 and TRBJ1-1; TRBD1 matches 7 bases. CDR1 and CDR2 from the germline V gene are DFQATT and SNEGSKA (reference sequence). V dropped 3 bases and J dropped 5; count of bases not matched to a gene: 9. The CDR3 runs to 14 residues. CDR3 in DNA: TGCAGTGCTAGCTTGTATGACAGGGTTACTGAAGCTTTCTTT. Its protein is CSASLYDRVTEAFF.

CDR3 residues: CAVAEVFHSGANVLTF. In DNA, the CDR3 is TGTGCCGTGGCGGAGGTTTTCCACTCTGGGGCCAACGTCCTGACTTTC. The gene calls are TRBV6-1 and TRBJ2-6; possibly TRBD2 for D (5 bases). CDR3 length: 16 amino acids. The V end was cut by 11 bases, the J end by 0 bases, with 17 bases between. Germline V gene lookup returns CDR1 MNHNS and CDR2 SASEGT.

The rearrangement links TRBV7-3 to TRBJ2-3, with TRBD2 as a possible D gene (6 bases). Trimming pared 5 bases from V and 4 bases from J, leaving 16 bases between. Germline V CDR1 and CDR2: SGHTA, FQGTGA. This CDR3 has 15 residues. CDR3 bases: TGTGCCAGCAGCCCCCGGACTGGGGGGTCAGATACGCAGTATTTT. Translated: CASSPRTGGSDTQYF.

This clonotype was observed a handful of times. This rearrangement joins TRBV20-1 to TRBJ2-3, with D possibly TRBD2 on 6 matching bases. The ends were cut back, 3 bases at V and 4 bases at J, with 14 bases in the middle. The CDR3 contains 14 residues. Germline V lookup: CDR1 DFQATT, CDR2 SNEGSKA (reference sequence). The CDR3 DNA reads TGCAGTGCTAGGATGGGAGGTGGCGCAGATACGCAGTATTTT. Protein product: CSARMGGGADTQYF.

This clonotype was recorded a few times. The V call is TRBV6-2 or TRBV6-3, the J call TRBJ2-7; D is perhaps TRBD2 (7 bases). Trimming cost V 6 bases and J 6 bases, with 12 bases left between them. The CDR3 consists of 12 residues. Germline V gene data show CDR1 as MNHEY and CDR2 as SVGEGT. As DNA, the CDR3 is TGTGCCAGCAGGGGAGGGACACCCGAGCAGTACTTC. It specifies CASRGGTPEQYF.

This clonotype was counted between two and nine times. The V gene is TRBV7-2, the J gene TRBJ1-2; 9 bases are a match to TRBD1. The CDR3 length is 15 residues. V gave up 2 bases and J gave up 8 bases; unmatched junction bases: 9. Looked up from germline, CDR1 is SGHTA and CDR2 is FQGNSA. Here the CDR3 DNA reads TGTGCCAGCAGCTTATCGGGACAGGGACTAAGCGGCTACACCTTC. Translation: CASSLSGQGLSGYTF.

This clonotype has only a few counts. V is TRBV6-2 or TRBV6-3 and J is TRBJ1-5; 7 bases match TRBD1. The CDR3 spans 13 residues. Per the germline V gene, CDR1 is MNHEY and CDR2 is SVGEGT. V lost 6 bases, J lost 6 bases, and 5 bases stayed unmatched. This CDR3 is CASRDRTGQPQHF. CDR3 DNA sequence: TGTGCCAGCAGAGACAGGACAGGTCAGCCCCAGCATTTT.

V and J are TRBV20-1 and TRBJ1-1, with a tentative D call TRBD1 (5 bases). Trimming stripped 1 base from V and 5 bases from J, with 11 bases between. CDR3 length: 13 residues. Germline assignment: CDR1 DFQATT and CDR2 SNEGSKA (reference sequence). The CDR3 sequence is CSARVAGWTEAFF. DNA for the CDR3: TGCAGTGCTAGAGTGGCAGGGTGGACTGAAGCTTTCTTT.

The chain couples TRBV3-1 to TRBJ2-1; D is perhaps TRBD1 (5 bases). V lost 4 bases and J 8 bases, leaving 15 bases between the germline ends. Looked up from germline, CDR1 is LGHDT and CDR2 is YNNKEL (reference sequence). This CDR3 contains 14 residues. CDR3 DNA: TGTGCCAGCAGCCCTAGAAATGGGGCGCATGAGCAGTTCTTC. This translates into CASSPRNGAHEQFF.

The chain is built from TRBV24-1 and TRBJ2-1; no reliable D call. Germline V gene sequence: CDR1 KGHDR, CDR2 SFDVKD. V lost 5 bases and J lost 6, with 25 bases in between. The CDR3 runs 18 residues. CDR3 DNA: TGTGCCACCAGTGGGCCACAATTGGGCGGACGGACCAGCAATGAGCAGTTCTTC. This codes for CATSGPQLGGRTSNEQFF.

This chain connects TRBV20-1 to TRBJ1-5; TRBD1 matches 9 bases. This CDR3 has 14 amino acids. The V and J ends lost 2 bases and 7 bases, in that order; junction bases with no gene match: 6. Germline values: CDR1 DFQATT, CDR2 SNEGSKA (reference sequence). The CDR3 nucleotides are TGCAGTGCTAGACCCGGGACAGGGAACCAGCCCCAGCATTTT. Protein product: CSARPGTGNQPQHF.

J is TRBJ2-1 and V is TRBV6-2 or TRBV6-3; TRBD2 aligns across 10 bases. CDR1 and CDR2 from the germline V gene are MNHEY and SVGEGT. This CDR3 is 15 amino acids long. V shed 0 bases and J 5 bases; nucleotides not matched to a gene: 1. The CDR3 is CASSYSGLADNEQFF. For the CDR3, the DNA is TGTGCCAGCAGTTACTCCGGACTAGCGGACAATGAGCAGTTCTTC.

Comment on this clonotype: A read error may produce the germline difference seen at one junction end. This chain joins TRBV6-1 and TRBJ1-5, with 8 bases lining up with TRBD1. CDR1 and CDR2 (germline): MNHNS, SASEGT. The CDR3 has 16 amino acids. DNA of the CDR3: TGTGCCAGCAGGGAAGACAGGGGAGGAAGGAATCAGCCCCAGCATTTT. Protein: CASREDRGGRNQPQHF.

CDR3 sequence reads: CASSMGGRSEAFF. The CDR3 DNA sequence: TGTGCCAGTAGTATGGGAGGGCGGTCTGAAGCTTTCTTT. The chain uses TRBV19 and TRBJ1-1; D remains unclear. In germline, CDR1 is LNHDA, CDR2 SQIVND (reference sequence). The CDR3 totals 13 residues. Trimming removed 3 bases from V and 6 bases from J, with 11 bases in between.

The chain couples TRBV24-1 to TRBJ2-7; no definite D call. The germline CDR1 and CDR2 sequences are KGHDR and SFDVKD. The V and J ends lost 0 bases and 2 bases respectively, with 4 bases between them. The CDR3 sequence is 13 residues long. CDR3 sequence (DNA): TGTGCCACCAGTGATTTGGGGACCTACGAGCAGTACTTC. It encodes CATSDLGTYEQYF.

This clonotype occurred a few times. This chain joins TRBV6-2 or TRBV6-3 and TRBJ1-5, with 7 bases that match TRBD1. Unmatched junction bases numbered 3, after V lost 7 bases and J lost 0 bases. This CDR3 spans 14 amino acids. The germline V gene encodes CDR1 MNHEY and CDR2 SVGEGT. CDR3 sequence (DNA): TGTGCCAGCAATAACAGGGGTAGCAATCAGCCCCAGCATTTT. This sequence encodes CASNNRGSNQPQHF.

The chain carries TRBV7-9 and TRBJ2-1; D ambiguous. The length of the CDR3 is 13 residues. Trimming pared 3 bases from V and 7 bases from J, leaving 10 bases between. Germline V lookup: CDR1 SEHNR, CDR2 FQNEAQ (reference sequence). The CDR3 DNA reads TGTGCCAGCAGCTTCAAAGTGCTGAATGAGCAGTTCTTC. It specifies CASSFKVLNEQFF.